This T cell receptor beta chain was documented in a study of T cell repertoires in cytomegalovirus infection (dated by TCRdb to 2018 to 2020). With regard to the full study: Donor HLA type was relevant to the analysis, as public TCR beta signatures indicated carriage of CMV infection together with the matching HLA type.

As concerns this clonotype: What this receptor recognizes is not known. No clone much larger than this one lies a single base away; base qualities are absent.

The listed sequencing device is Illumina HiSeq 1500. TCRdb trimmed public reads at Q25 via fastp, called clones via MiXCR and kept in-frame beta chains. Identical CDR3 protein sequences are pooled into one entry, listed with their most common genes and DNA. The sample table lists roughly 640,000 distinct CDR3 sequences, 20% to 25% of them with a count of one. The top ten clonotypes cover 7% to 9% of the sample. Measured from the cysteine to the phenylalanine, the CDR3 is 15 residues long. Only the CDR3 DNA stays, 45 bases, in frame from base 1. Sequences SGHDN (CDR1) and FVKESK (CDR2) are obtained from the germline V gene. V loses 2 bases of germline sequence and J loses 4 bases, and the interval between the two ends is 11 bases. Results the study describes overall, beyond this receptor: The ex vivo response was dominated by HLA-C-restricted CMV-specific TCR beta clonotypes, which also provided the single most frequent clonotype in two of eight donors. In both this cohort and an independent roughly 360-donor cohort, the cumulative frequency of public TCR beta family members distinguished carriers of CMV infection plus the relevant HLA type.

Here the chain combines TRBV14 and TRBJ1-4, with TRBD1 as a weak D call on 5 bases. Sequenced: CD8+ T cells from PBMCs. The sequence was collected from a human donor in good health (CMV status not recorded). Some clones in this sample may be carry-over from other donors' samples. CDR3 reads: CASSQLRDGNEKLFF. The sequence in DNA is TGTGCCAGCAGCCAACTTCGGGACGGTAATGAAAAACTGTTTTTT.